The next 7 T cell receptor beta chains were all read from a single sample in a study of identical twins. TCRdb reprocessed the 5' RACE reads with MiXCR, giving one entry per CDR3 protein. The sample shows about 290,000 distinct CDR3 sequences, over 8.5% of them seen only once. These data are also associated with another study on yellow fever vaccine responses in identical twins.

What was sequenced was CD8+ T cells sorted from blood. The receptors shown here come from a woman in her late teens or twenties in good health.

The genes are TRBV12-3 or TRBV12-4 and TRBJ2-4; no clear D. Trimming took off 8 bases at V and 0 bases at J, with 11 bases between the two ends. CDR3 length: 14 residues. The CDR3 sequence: CASGKDLAKNIQYF. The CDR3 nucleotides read TGTGCCAGCGGGAAGGATCTAGCCAAAAACATTCAGTACTTC.

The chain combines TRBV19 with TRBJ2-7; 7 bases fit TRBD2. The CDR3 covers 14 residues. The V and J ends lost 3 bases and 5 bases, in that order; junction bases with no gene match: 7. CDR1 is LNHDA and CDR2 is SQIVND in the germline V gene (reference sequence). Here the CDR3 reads CASSMQGLSDEQYF. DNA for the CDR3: TGTGCCAGTAGTATGCAGGGACTAAGCGACGAGCAGTACTTC. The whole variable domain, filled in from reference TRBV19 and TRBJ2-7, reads DGGITQSPKYLFRKEGQNVTLSCEQNLNHDAMYWYRQDPGQGLRLIYYSQIVNDFQKGDIAEGYSVSREKKESFPLTVTSAQKNPTAFYLCASSMQGLSDEQYFGPGTRLTVT.

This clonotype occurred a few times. The CDR3 nucleotides read TGTGCCAGCAGCCAAGATGGAGGGTCGTACCAAGAGACCCAGTACTTC. It is translated as CASSQDGGSYQETQYF. V is TRBV3-1 and J is TRBJ2-5; tentative D call: TRBD2 (6 bases). V lost 0 bases, J lost 0 bases, and 11 bases lay in between. The V gene's germline CDR1 is LGHDT and CDR2 YNNKEL (reference sequence). The CDR3 has 16 residues.

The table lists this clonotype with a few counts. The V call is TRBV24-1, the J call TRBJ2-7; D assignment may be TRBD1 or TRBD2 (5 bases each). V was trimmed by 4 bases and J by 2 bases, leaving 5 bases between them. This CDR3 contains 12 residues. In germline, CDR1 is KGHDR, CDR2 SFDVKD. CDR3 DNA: TGTGCCACCAGTGAGGGGGCCTACGAGCAGTACTTC. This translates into CATSEGAYEQYF.

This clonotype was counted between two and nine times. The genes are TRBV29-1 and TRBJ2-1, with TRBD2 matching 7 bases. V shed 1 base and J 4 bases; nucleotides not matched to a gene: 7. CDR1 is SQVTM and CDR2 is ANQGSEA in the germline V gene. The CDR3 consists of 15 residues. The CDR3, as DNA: TGCAGCGTTGAAGGACTAGCCAACCCGTACAATGAGCAGTTCTTC. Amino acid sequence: CSVEGLANPYNEQFF.

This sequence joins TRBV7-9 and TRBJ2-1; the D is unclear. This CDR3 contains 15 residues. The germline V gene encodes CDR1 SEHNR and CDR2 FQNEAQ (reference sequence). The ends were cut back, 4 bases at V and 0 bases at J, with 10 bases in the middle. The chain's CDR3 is CASSSRLLSYNEQFF. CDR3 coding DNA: TGTGCCAGCAGCTCCCGCCTGCTCTCCTACAATGAGCAGTTCTTC.

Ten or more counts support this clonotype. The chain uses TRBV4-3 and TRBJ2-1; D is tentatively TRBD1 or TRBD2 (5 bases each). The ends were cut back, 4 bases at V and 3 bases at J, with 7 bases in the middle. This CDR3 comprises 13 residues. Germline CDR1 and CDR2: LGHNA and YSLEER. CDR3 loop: CASSRGFYNEQFF. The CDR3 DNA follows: TGCGCCAGCAGCCGGGGGTTCTACAATGAGCAGTTCTTC.